This TCR beta chain stems from a study of T-cell reconstitution after alpha-beta-depleted transplantation in children. It was with unique molecular identifiers that the TCRbeta library was prepared. TCRdb re-called the PCR reads with MiXCR, one entry per CDR3 protein. The sample has about 600,000 distinct CDR3 sequences; under 15% are singletons. This clonotype was detected many times. The CDR3 runs to 15 residues. V shed 0 bases and J shed 3 bases, with 13 bases lying between them. Per germline, CDR1 SGHRS and CDR2 YFSETQ. The sequence was obtained from a male patient aged 10 to 17 who had a stem cell transplant for acute myeloid leukemia, so the T cells may come from the graft donor. The J gene is TRBJ2-7, the V gene TRBV5-1; the D gene is possibly TRBD2 (5 bases). The starting material was PBMCs, mostly from graft donor cells, obtained 360 days after TCRalphabeta/CD19-depleted stem cell transplant. The CDR3 spells CASSLAPLGNYEQYF. The DNA of the CDR3 is TGCGCCAGCAGCTTGGCCCCACTAGGGAACTACGAGCAGTACTTC.